The clone carrying this T cell receptor beta chain has a count of ten or more. The antigen remains undetermined. Synthesis of cDNA was accomplished via 5'RACE employing 10-nucleotide random UMIs. One entry per CDR3 protein results from TCRdb running MiXCR on the 5' RACE reads. The table includes some 66,000 distinct CDR3 sequences, less than 5.5% detected once. The CDR3 length is 15 residues. Per germline, CDR1 MGHRA and CDR2 YSYEKL. V was trimmed by 4 bases and J by 2 bases, leaving 15 bases between them. This sample was taken from a study of neurological immune-mediated disorders. General study results and limits: The absence of any CDR3 amino acid sequence shared by expanded clones across subjects suggests that repertoires were private in all groups. The level of TCR clonal expansion was highest in patients with HTLV-1-associated myelopathy and lowest in multiple sclerosis, where it fell below the level seen in healthy controls.

The source of this sequence is a young man with multiple sclerosis. The chain joins TRBV4-1 to TRBJ2-7; D ambiguous. Material: PBMCs. The DNA for the CDR3 is TGCGCCAGCAGCCTACAGAATCTCAAGACCTACGAGCAGTACTTC. Residues: CASSLQNLKTYEQYF.